This TCR beta chain was sequenced during a study of blood T cells in healthy people across ages. As for the study in general: The capture of about one barcoded beta molecule per two T cells was achieved by template switching. Study findings and constraints: Long-lived donors carried more naive CD4+ cells and greater diversity than aged donors.

This clonotype came up once. The antigen is unknown. Being one base from a much bigger clone, this may be a read error. Primers used in a second PCR of roughly 7 to 12 cycles were a sample-barcoded 5' primer and a J-beta primer mix. All cDNA molecules were each tagged by a template-switch adaptor with 12 random nucleotides. TCRdb fed the 5' RACE reads into MiXCR, producing one record per CDR3 protein. Among about 670,000 distinct CDR3 sequences listed, roughly half were seen once. This sequence was found in an elderly woman in good health. What was sequenced was blood.

The CDR3 sequence is CASSVGVIAGEPFF. For the CDR3, the DNA is TGTGCCAGCAGTGTGGGGGTGATCGCCGGGGAGCCGTTTTTT. The chain couples TRBV6-5 to TRBJ2-2, with D possibly called TRBD1 or TRBD2 (5 bases each). The length of the CDR3 is 14 residues. CDR1 is MNHEY and CDR2 is SVGAGI in the germline V gene.